The clone carrying this T cell receptor (beta chain) turned up a few times. Its target is unknown. V was clipped by 1 base and J by 6 bases; unmatched bases: 12. This CDR3 has 17 residues. Looked up from germline, CDR1 is SGHTA and CDR2 is FQGTGA. This sample is drawn from a study of T-cell reconstitution after alpha-beta-depleted transplantation in children. Study-wide results and caveats: When one year had passed after transplant, most T-cell counts and diversity came from newly produced T cells. Where some patients showed high TCRbeta diversity at day 60, it came from recipient T cells and thymic progenitors that had survived. Expanded graft clones numbering several hundred reportedly gave rise to alpha-beta T cells about two months after transplant.

Researchers prepared the TCRbeta library using unique molecular identifiers, the study reports. TCRdb re-called the PCR reads with MiXCR, one entry per CDR3 protein. The table has approximately 800,000 distinct CDR3 sequences, roughly 16% seen once; the top ten hold about 5%. Sequenced material: PBMCs, mostly from graft donor cells, taken 360 days after TCRalphabeta/CD19-depleted stem cell transplant. This chain connects TRBV7-3 to TRBJ2-1; 7 bases fit TRBD2. This receptor was identified in a male patient younger than 18 who had a stem cell transplant for acute lymphoblastic leukemia, so the T cells may come from the graft donor. The CDR3 region is CASSLMGPSGVPNEQFF. In nucleotides, the CDR3 is TGTGCCAGCAGCTTAATGGGGCCTAGCGGAGTCCCCAATGAGCAGTTCTTC. Full variable domain (rest looked up from reference TRBV7-3 and TRBJ2-1): GAGVSQTPSNKVTEKGKYVELRCDPISGHTALYWYRQSLGQGPEFLIYFQGTGAADDSGLPNDRFFAVRPEGSVSTLKIQRTERGDSAVYLCASSLMGPSGVPNEQFFGPGTRLTVL.